This section outlines one TCR beta chain sequence together with its context. These data come from a study of blood T cell repertoires in COVID-19. The trim removed 3 bases at V and 4 bases at J, leaving 3 bases unmatched. The CDR3 has 15 amino acids. From germline, CDR1 is SGDLS and CDR2 YYNGEE. Method: immunoSEQ multiplex PCR; TCRdb's copy keeps in-frame clones and lacks some. Among about 500,000 clones listed, roughly 87% were seen once. Sequencing was done on a sample of PBMCs or T cells enriched from blood (not recorded which). The V and J genes are TRBV9 and TRBJ2-3, with 12 bases lining up with TRBD2. The clonotype comes from a woman aged 18-30 years who had recovered from COVID-19. CDR3: CASSASGGAADTQYF. CDR3 DNA: TGTGCCAGCAGCGCTAGCGGGGGGGCAGCAGATACGCAGTATTTT.